This TCR beta chain was sequenced in a study of early T cells in non-severe SARS-CoV-2 infection. In the study overall: Sequencing of unsorted whole blood was done on bulk RNA, leaving chains unpaired.

Study-wide points: Matching results from VDJdb favored anti-spike CD8 responses, leaving private and CD4 specificities undetected.

Unique molecular identifier tags were affixed to discrete cDNA molecules. TCRdb analysed the 5' RACE reads with MiXCR anew, one entry per CDR3 protein. The sample includes 97,000 or so distinct CDR3 sequences, roughly 11% seen only once; the top ten take about 4.5%. Worth noting for this clonotype: Its antigen is still unknown.

The CDR3 is made up of 16 amino acids. Germline V gene lookup returns CDR1 SGHTA and CDR2 FQGNSA. Trimming cost V 8 bases and J 3 bases, with 20 bases left between them. Sequenced material: whole blood, taken at baseline. The chain uses TRBV7-2 and TRBJ2-1; D is possibly TRBD2 (6 bases). The source is an adult who was a healthcare worker with PCR-confirmed SARS-CoV-2 infection or an uninfected control (not recorded which). CDR3 sequence reads: CASGQRDWPFYNEQFF. As DNA, the CDR3 is TGTGCCAGCGGCCAAAGGGACTGGCCGTTCTACAATGAGCAGTTCTTC.